A selection of T cell receptor beta chains follows, all from one sample in a study of monozygotic twins with cystic fibrosis. Profiling relied on immunoSEQ multiplex PCR, and the TCRdb table lists in-frame clones only, not all of them. Among approximately 17,000 clones listed, 96% were seen once. The specimen sequenced was blood. Source of these receptors: a girl aged 2 to 10 with cystic fibrosis. Both conserved end residues are part of each CDR3. Fields, in order: D gene, V gene, J gene, clone size, CDR3 DNA, CDR3 protein. D genes are given only for firm matches. Not every row has a clone size; where given, it reads once, few, many or a size class.

-	TRBV30	TRBJ2-1	-	TGTGCCTTAGAAAGATACAATGAGCAGTTCTTC	CALERYNEQFF
TRBD1	TRBV4-3	TRBJ1-5	-	TGCGCCAGCAGCCAAAACGCCGGGACAGTCAATCAGCCCCAGCATTTT	CASSQNAGTVNQPQHF
-	TRBV6-5	TRBJ1-3	-	TGTGCCAGCAGCACCGGGACACCCCGAAACACCATATATTTT	CASSTGTPRNTIYF
-	TRBV27	TRBJ1-6	-	TGTGCCAGCAGTCCCAGTCCAAACCGGGGCACCCTCCACTTT	CASSPSPNRGTLHF
-	TRBV5-1	TRBJ1-4	-	TGCGCCAGCAGCTTGGGGCAGGGAGGGAATGAAAAACTGTTTTTT	CASSLGQGGNEKLFF
-	TRBV6-6	TRBJ1-1	-	TGTGCCAGCAGTTCCACGACAGCGAACACTGAAGCTTTCTTT	CASSSTTANTEAFF
-	TRBV19	TRBJ1-5	once	TGTGCCAGTAGTCTCCGGGACGGCTCTTATAGCAATCAGCCCCAGCATTTT	CASSLRDGSYSNQPQHF
-	TRBV2	TRBJ1-4	once	TGTGCCAGCCAGGGATCGGAAAAACTGTTTTTT	CASQGSEKLFF
TRBD1	TRBV19	TRBJ2-7	-	TGTGCCAGTAGTCTAGGGACAGGGCGGAACGAGCAGTACTTC	CASSLGTGRNEQYF
-	TRBV18	TRBJ1-2	-	TGTGCCAGCTCACCCCTGGCAGGGGCGTATGGCTACACCTTC	CASSPLAGAYGYTF
-	TRBV11-2	TRBJ2-3	-	TGTGCCAGCAGCTCAGGGGAGTTTCCAGATACGCAGTATTTT	CASSSGEFPDTQYF
-	TRBV27	TRBJ2-3	once	TGTGCCAGCAGCTACAGGGGGGGTAGCACAGATACGCAGTATTTT	CASSYRGGSTDTQYF
-	TRBV18	TRBJ2-2	-	TGTGCCAGCTCACCAGGGTCAGCGAACACCGGGGAGCTGTTTTTT	CASSPGSANTGELFF
-	TRBV19	TRBJ2-5	-	TGTGCCAGTAGTAAGGGGACGGCGGAGACCCAGTACTTC	CASSKGTAETQYF
-	TRBV6-5	TRBJ2-2	-	TGTGCCAGCAGGTCCGGCGCAGCCAACACCGGGGAGCTGTTTTTT	CASRSGAANTGELFF
TRBD2	TRBV19	TRBJ2-7	-	TGTGCCAGTAGTGTCGGACTAGCGGGGGGCCCCATTTACGAGCAGTACTTC	CASSVGLAGGPIYEQYF
-	TRBV29-1	TRBJ1-2	-	TGCAGCGTTGACGAGAACTATGGCTACACCTTC	CSVDENYGYTF
-	TRBV6-5	TRBJ2-1	-	TGTGCCAGCAGTTACTATGGCGCTGAGCAGTTCTTC	CASSYYGAEQFF
-	TRBV30	TRBJ2-7	few	TGTGCCTGGAGTAGGATCGGCAGCTCCTACGAGCAGTACTTC	CAWSRIGSSYEQYF
TRBD2	TRBV10-1	TRBJ2-2	-	TGCGCCAGCAGTGTAGCGGGGACCAACACCGGGGAGCTGTTTTTT	CASSVAGTNTGELFF
-	TRBV14	TRBJ1-6	-	TGTGCCAGCAGCCAAGATTTAAATTCACCCCTCCACTTT	CASSQDLNSPLHF
TRBD2	TRBV9	TRBJ2-7	-	TGTGCCAGCAGCCTGGGCGGGGGGTCCGAGCAGTACTTC	CASSLGGGSEQYF
TRBD1	TRBV9	TRBJ1-3	-	TGTGCCAGCAGCTCCCGGGACAGAGATGGAAACACCATATATTTT	CASSSRDRDGNTIYF
-	TRBV4-1	TRBJ1-6	-	TGCGCCAGCCGCACCTCGGCCCTCCACTTT	CASRTSALHF
-	TRBV11-2	TRBJ2-2	-	TGTGCCAGCAGCTCCTACAGGGTTCACACGAACACCGGGGAGCTGTTTTTT	CASSSYRVHTNTGELFF
-	TRBV5-1	TRBJ1-2	-	TGCGCCAGCAGCTCCGAGAACATCTATGGCTACACCTTC	CASSSENIYGYTF
TRBD1	TRBV5-1	TRBJ1-5	-	TGCGCCAGCAGCCCCGGACAGGGCGCCAATCAGCCCCAGCATTTT	CASSPGQGANQPQHF
-	TRBV11-3	TRBJ1-1	-	TGTGCCACCGGGCCAATAGGGGACACTGAAGCTTTCTTT	CATGPIGDTEAFF
TRBD1	TRBV27	TRBJ2-5	once	TGTGCCAGCAGACGTCTAGGACAGGGCCAAGAGACCCAGTACTTC	CASRRLGQGQETQYF
TRBD1	TRBV9	TRBJ1-4	-	TGTGCCAGCAGCGCGTCAGGGGGAACTAATGAAAAACTGTTTTTT	CASSASGGTNEKLFF
-	TRBV6-5	TRBJ1-3	-	TGTGCCAGCCGGAGGACAGTCAGCTCTGGAAACACCATATATTTT	CASRRTVSSGNTIYF
-	TRBV28	TRBJ1-2	-	TGTGCCAGCAGTTTTGACTCAGGGAGGTATGGCTACACCTTC	CASSFDSGRYGYTF
-	TRBV5-6	TRBJ2-1	-	TGTGCCAGCAGTTCCCCATCTAGGTCCAATGAGCAGTTCTTC	CASSSPSRSNEQFF
-	TRBV19	TRBJ2-7	-	TGTGCCAGTAGTATCTCGGGGAGCGTCGAGCAGTACTTC	CASSISGSVEQYF
TRBD2	TRBV7-2	TRBJ2-1	-	TGTGCCAGCAGCCCACGACTAGCGAGCAATGAGCAGTTCTTC	CASSPRLASNEQFF
-	TRBV5-1	TRBJ2-7	-	TGCGCCAGCAGCTGGCTCCCACACTACGAGCAGTACTTC	CASSWLPHYEQYF
TRBD1	TRBV12-5	TRBJ2-6	-	TGTGCTAGTGGTTTGTTAGGCCGACAGGGTTCGCCCGGGGCCAACGTCCTGACTTTC	CASGLLGRQGSPGANVLTF
-	TRBV4-1	TRBJ2-7	-	TGCGCCAGCAGCCAATGGGGCGAGCAGTACTTC	CASSQWGEQYF
-	TRBV13	TRBJ2-3	-	TGTGCCAGCAGCCCCCCCCGGGCCAGGGGTAAATACACAGATACGCAGTATTTT	CASSPPRARGKYTDTQYF
TRBD2	TRBV7-7	TRBJ2-1	-	TGTGCTAGCAGCGTAGCGGGGGGGCGGGAGCAGTTCTTC	CASSVAGGREQFF
TRBD1	TRBV5-1	TRBJ1-6	-	TGCGCCAGCAGCTTGGCCTCGGGACAGCATAATTCACCCCTCCACTTT	CASSLASGQHNSPLHF
-	TRBV5-5	TRBJ2-1	-	TGTGCCAGCAGCCAACACAAATCATCCGGGACGCTTGAGCAGTTCTTC	CASSQHKSSGTLEQFF
-	TRBV9	TRBJ2-7	-	TGTGCCAGCAGCGTAACCGAGCGGGTGGGCTACGAGCAGTACTTC	CASSVTERVGYEQYF
-	TRBV5-1	TRBJ2-7	-	TGCGCCAGCAGCTTGAGAGATAATCCGCGCTACGAGCAGTACTTC	CASSLRDNPRYEQYF
TRBD1	TRBV5-6	TRBJ1-2	-	TGTGCCAGCACCCAGGGGGCCCTCCATGGCTACACCTTC	CASTQGALHGYTF
TRBD1	TRBV7-9	TRBJ1-1	-	TGTGCCAGCAGCTTTGTTGGAGGGGGGACAGAGAACACTGAAGCTTTCTTT	CASSFVGGGTENTEAFF
-	TRBV18	TRBJ2-1	-	TGTGCCAGCTCACCAAGCCGGGATAGGAATGAGCAGTTCTTC	CASSPSRDRNEQFF
TRBD1	TRBV19	TRBJ1-5	-	TGTGCCAGTAGTCCCCGGGGGACAGCAAGCAATCAGCCCCAGCATTTT	CASSPRGTASNQPQHF
-	TRBV7-2	TRBJ1-1	-	TGTGCCAGCAGCTTATATCAGGCCCCTCTGGGGACTGAAGCTTTCTTT	CASSLYQAPLGTEAFF
-	TRBV10-3	TRBJ1-5	-	TGTGCCATCAGTGACCAGAATAGCAATCAGCCCCAGCATTTT	CAISDQNSNQPQHF
-	TRBV19	TRBJ1-1	-	TGTGCCAGTAGTATTCCGGGACTGTGGAACACTGAAGCTTTCTTT	CASSIPGLWNTEAFF
-	TRBV2	TRBJ2-7	-	TGTGCCATCACCCTCTTGGAGGGGCTCTCCTACGAGCAGTACTTC	CAITLLEGLSYEQYF
TRBD2	TRBV4-3	TRBJ2-2	-	TGCGCCAGCAGCCAAGAGGGACTACCGAACACCGGGGAGCTGTTTTTT	CASSQEGLPNTGELFF
-	TRBV6-1	TRBJ1-5	-	TGTGCCAGCAGTGAATTGTATCAAAATAGCAATCAGCCCCAGCATTTT	CASSELYQNSNQPQHF
TRBD1	TRBV10-2	TRBJ1-2	-	TGCGCCAGCAGTTTACAGGGGGCCTATGGCTACACCTTC	CASSLQGAYGYTF
-	TRBV13	TRBJ2-3	-	TGTGCCAGCAGCTCAATCCTGCCGGGGCATACCTTCCTGGGCACAGATACGCAGTATTTT	CASSSILPGHTFLGTDTQYF